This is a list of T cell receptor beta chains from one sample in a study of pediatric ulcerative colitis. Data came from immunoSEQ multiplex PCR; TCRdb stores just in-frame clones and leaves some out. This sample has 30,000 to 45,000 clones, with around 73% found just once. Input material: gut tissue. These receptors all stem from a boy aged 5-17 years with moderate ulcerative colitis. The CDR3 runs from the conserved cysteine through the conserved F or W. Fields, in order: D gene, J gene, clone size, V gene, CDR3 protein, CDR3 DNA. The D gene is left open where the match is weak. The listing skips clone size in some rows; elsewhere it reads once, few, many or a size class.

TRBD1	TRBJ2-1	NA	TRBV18	CASSLRTGGSYNEQFF	TGTGCCAGCTCACTAAGGACAGGGGGCTCCTACAATGAGCAGTTCTTC
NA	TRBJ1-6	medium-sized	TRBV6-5	CASSYYSSYNSPLHF	TGTGCCAGCAGTTACTATAGCTCCTATAATTCACCCCTCCACTTT
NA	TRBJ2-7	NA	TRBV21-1	CASSKQCSSYEQYF	TGTGCCAGCAGCAAACAGTGTAGCTCCTACGAGCAGTACTTC
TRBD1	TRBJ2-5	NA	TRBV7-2	CASRPTGDRGETQYF	TGTGCCAGCAGGCCGACGGGGGACAGGGGAGAGACCCAGTACTTC
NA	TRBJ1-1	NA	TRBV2	CASSEEGFTEAFF	TGTGCCAGCAGTGAAGAGGGATTCACTGAAGCTTTCTTT
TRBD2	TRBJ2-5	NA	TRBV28	CASSFSLAGEQETQYF	TGTGCCAGCAGTTTCTCACTAGCGGGAGAACAAGAGACCCAGTACTTC
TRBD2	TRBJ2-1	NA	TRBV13	CASSSLALLGNEQFF	TGTGCCAGCAGCTCACTAGCGCTTTTGGGAAATGAGCAGTTCTTC
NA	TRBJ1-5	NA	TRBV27	CASSSANQPQHF	TGTGCCAGCAGTTCGGCAAATCAGCCCCAGCATTTT
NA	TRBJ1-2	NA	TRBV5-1	CASSLNAYGGYGYTF	TGCGCCAGCAGCTTGAATGCCTATGGCGGCTATGGCTACACCTTC
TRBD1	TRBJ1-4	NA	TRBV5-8	CASQGQGEGNEKLFF	TGTGCCAGCCAGGGACAGGGTGAGGGTAATGAAAAACTGTTTTTT
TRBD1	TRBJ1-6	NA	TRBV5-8	CASSLTGEGSPLHF	TGTGCCAGCAGCTTGACAGGGGAGGGATCACCCCTCCACTTT
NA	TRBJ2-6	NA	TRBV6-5	CASLDPGAGANVLTF	TGTGCCAGCCTTGACCCTGGCGCTGGGGCCAACGTCCTGACTTTC
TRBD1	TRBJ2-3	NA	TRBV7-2	CASSLANYRGRKFGADTQYF	TGTGCCAGCAGCTTAGCGAATTACAGGGGGCGTAAATTCGGGGCAGATACGCAGTATTTT
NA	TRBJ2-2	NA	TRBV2	CASSETGALNTGELFF	TGTGCCAGCAGCGAAACAGGTGCCCTCAACACCGGGGAGCTGTTTTTT
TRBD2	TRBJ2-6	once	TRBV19	CASIQSGRRGVSSGANVLTF	TGTGCCAGTATTCAATCGGGAAGGCGGGGGGTTTCCTCTGGGGCCAACGTCCTGACTTTC
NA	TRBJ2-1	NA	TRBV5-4	CASSWDSSSSYNEQFF	TGTGCCAGCAGCTGGGACTCTAGTAGCTCCTACAATGAGCAGTTCTTC
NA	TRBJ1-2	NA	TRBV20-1	CSARDGNGYTF	TGCAGTGCTAGAGATGGGAATGGCTACACCTTC
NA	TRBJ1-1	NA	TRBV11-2	CASSLGGVYTEAFF	TGTGCCAGCAGCTTAGGAGGGGTGTACACTGAAGCTTTCTTT
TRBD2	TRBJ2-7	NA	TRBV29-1	CSVTGLAIEQYF	TGCAGCGTGACCGGACTAGCCATCGAGCAGTACTTC
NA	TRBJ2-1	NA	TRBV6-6	CASSYSIGGNEQFF	TGTGCCAGCAGTTACTCGATTGGGGGGAATGAGCAGTTCTTC
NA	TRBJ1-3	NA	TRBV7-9	CASSLSFTGNTIYF	TGTGCCAGCAGCTTAAGCTTTACTGGAAACACCATATATTTT
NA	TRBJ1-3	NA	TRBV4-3	CASSQESGSGNTIYF	TGCGCCAGCAGCCAAGAATCGGGATCTGGAAACACCATATATTTT
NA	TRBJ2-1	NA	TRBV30	CAWSLGQGTYNEQFF	TGTGCCTGGAGTCTTGGGCAGGGTACTTACAATGAGCAGTTCTTC
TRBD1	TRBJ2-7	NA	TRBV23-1	CASSPYRGPPYEQYF	TGCGCCAGCAGTCCTTACAGGGGGCCCCCTTACGAGCAGTACTTC
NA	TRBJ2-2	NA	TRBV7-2	CASSIKDYLELFF	TGTGCCAGCAGCATTAAGGATTACCTGGAGCTGTTTTTT
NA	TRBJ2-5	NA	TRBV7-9	CASSFRNQETQYF	TGTGCCAGCAGCTTCCGCAATCAAGAGACCCAGTACTTC
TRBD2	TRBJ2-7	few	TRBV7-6	CASSLGLAQSSYEQYF	TGTGCCAGCAGCTTGGGACTAGCGCAAAGCTCCTACGAGCAGTACTTC
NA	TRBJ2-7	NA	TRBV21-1	CASSKETSGSGGEQYF	TGTGCCAGCAGCAAAGAAACAAGCGGGAGCGGGGGGGAGCAGTACTTC
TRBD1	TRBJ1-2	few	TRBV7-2	CASSPRTGGVIYGYTF	TGTGCCAGCAGCCCTCGGACAGGCGGTGTTATCTATGGCTACACCTTC
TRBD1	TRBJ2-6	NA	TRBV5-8	CASSSGGVPGANVLTF	TGTGCCAGCAGCTCAGGGGGCGTACCTGGGGCCAACGTCCTGACTTTC
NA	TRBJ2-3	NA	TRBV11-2	CASSWGRENIDTQYF	TGTGCCAGCAGCTGGGGGCGGGAGAACATAGATACGCAGTATTTT
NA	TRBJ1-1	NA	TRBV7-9	CASSFLSGDTEAFF	TGTGCCAGCAGCTTTTTGTCCGGGGACACTGAAGCTTTCTTT
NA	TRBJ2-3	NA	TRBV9	CASSVRSSDTQYF	TGTGCCAGCAGCGTAAGGTCTTCGGATACGCAGTATTTT
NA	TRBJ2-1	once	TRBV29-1	CSVVFYNEQFF	TGCAGCGTTGTATTCTACAATGAGCAGTTCTTC
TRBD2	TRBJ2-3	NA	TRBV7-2	CASSFTSSGGAEGTQYF	TGTGCCAGCAGCTTTACTTCTAGCGGGGGGGCCGAAGGTACGCAGTATTTT
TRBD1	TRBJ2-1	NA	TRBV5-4	CASSLVGQGENEQFF	TGTGCCAGCAGCTTGGTAGGACAGGGTGAAAATGAGCAGTTCTTC
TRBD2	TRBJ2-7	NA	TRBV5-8	CASSLGLAGGREQYF	TGTGCCAGCAGCTTGGGGCTAGCGGGAGGACGCGAGCAGTACTTC
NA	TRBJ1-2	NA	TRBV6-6	CASSYGQSYGYTF	TGTGCCAGCAGTTACGGACAATCCTATGGCTACACCTTC
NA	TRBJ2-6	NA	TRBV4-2	CASSALVFSGANVLTF	TGTGCCAGCAGCGCACTAGTTTTTTCTGGGGCCAACGTCCTGACTTTC
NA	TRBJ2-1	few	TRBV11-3	CASSFYYNEQFF	TGTGCCAGCAGCTTCTACTACAATGAGCAGTTCTTC
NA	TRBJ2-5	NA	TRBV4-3	CASSQDPAEQETQYF	TGCGCCAGCAGCCAAGATCCGGCGGAACAAGAGACCCAGTACTTC
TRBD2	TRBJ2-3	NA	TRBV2	CASSEISGGRTDTQYF	TGTGCCAGCAGTGAAATCAGCGGGGGACGCACAGATACGCAGTATTTT
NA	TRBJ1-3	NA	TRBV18	CASSPEAGGNTIYF	TGTGCCAGCTCACCAGAAGCGGGTGGAAACACCATATATTTT
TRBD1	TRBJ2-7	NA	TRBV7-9	CASSLATGSDFTYEQYF	TGTGCCAGCAGCTTAGCGACAGGGTCGGATTTTACCTACGAGCAGTACTTC
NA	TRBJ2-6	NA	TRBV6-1	CASSENFSGANVLTF	TGTGCCAGCAGTGAAAACTTCTCTGGGGCCAACGTCCTGACTTTC
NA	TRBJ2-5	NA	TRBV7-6	CASSFLQTQYF	TGTGCCAGCAGCTTCCTGCAGACCCAGTACTTC
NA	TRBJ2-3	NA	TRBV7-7	CASSSDRNTDTQYF	TGTGCTAGCAGCTCAGACAGAAACACAGATACGCAGTATTTT
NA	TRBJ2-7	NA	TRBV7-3	CASSLNGYEQYF	TGTGCCAGCAGCTTAAACGGATACGAGCAGTACTTC
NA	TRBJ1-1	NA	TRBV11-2	CASSLQSNTEAFF	TGTGCCAGCAGCTTACAGTCGAACACTGAAGCTTTCTTT
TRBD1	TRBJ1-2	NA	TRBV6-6	CASSYLRGQEGGYTF	TGTGCCAGCAGTTACCTTCGGGGACAGGAGGGTGGCTACACCTTC
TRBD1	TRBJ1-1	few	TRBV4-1	CASSQYTGTGNTEAFF	TGCGCCAGCAGCCAGTATACCGGGACAGGCAACACTGAAGCTTTCTTT
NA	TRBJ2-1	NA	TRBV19	CASRGTTSQAGNEQFF	TGTGCCAGTAGGGGGACCACTAGCCAAGCCGGCAATGAGCAGTTCTTC
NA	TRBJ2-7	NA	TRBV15	CATSRDWASEQYF	TGTGCCACCAGCAGAGATTGGGCAAGCGAGCAGTACTTC
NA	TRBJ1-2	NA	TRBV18	CASSPQSAQGGSGYTF	TGTGCCAGCTCACCACAATCAGCCCAGGGAGGTAGTGGCTACACCTTC
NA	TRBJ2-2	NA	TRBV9	CASSVGAGQRGGELFF	TGTGCCAGCAGCGTAGGTGCTGGACAGAGAGGAGGGGAGCTGTTTTTT
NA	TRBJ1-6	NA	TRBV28	CASSLSRELSISPLHF	TGTGCCAGCAGTTTATCGAGGGAATTGTCGATCTCACCCCTCCACTTT
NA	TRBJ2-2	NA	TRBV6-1	CASIWGNTGELFF	TGTGCCAGCATTTGGGGGAACACCGGGGAGCTGTTTTTT
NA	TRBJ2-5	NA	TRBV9	CASSGRQRDPAQYF	TGTGCCAGCAGCGGCCGCCAAAGGGACCCGGCCCAGTACTTC